Each of the 28 T cell receptor beta chains below was sequenced from the same sample in a study of blood T cell repertoires in COVID-19. The protocol was immunoSEQ multiplex PCR, while the TCRdb copy is restricted to in-frame clones and leaves out a portion. The sample carries about 200,000 clones, 65% to 90% recorded once. The sequencing sample was made of peripheral blood. The receptors derive from a man in his fifties or sixties with active or convalescent COVID-19.

Regarding this clone: Distinct nucleotide sequences in the sample also encode this CDR3. CDR3 protein: CASSLGTSGSTDTQYF. In DNA, the CDR3 is TGTGCCAGCAGCTTAGGAACGAGCGGTAGCACAGATACGCAGTATTTT. The rearrangement joins TRBV7-9 to TRBJ2-3, with D maybe TRBD2 (5 bases). V was shortened by 1 base and J by 0 bases, with 11 bases between the two germline ends. Germline V gene lookup returns CDR1 SEHNR and CDR2 FQNEAQ (reference sequence). The CDR3 runs 16 residues.

The V call is TRBV7-8, the J call TRBJ2-7, with D possibly TRBD1 on 6 matching bases. This CDR3 has 15 residues. Trimming pared 4 bases from V and 3 bases from J, leaving 16 bases between. Germline V gene sequence: CDR1 SGHVS, CDR2 FQNEAQ. CDR3 region: CASSWQGTQDYEQYF. In DNA, the CDR3 is TGTGCCAGCAGCTGGCAGGGGACCCAAGACTACGAGCAGTACTTC.

V is TRBV12-3 or TRBV12-4 and J is TRBJ1-2; D is perhaps TRBD1 (6 bases). CDR3 length: 13 residues. V lost 7 bases and J lost 5, with 14 bases in between. CDR3 DNA: TGTGCCAGCACCGGGGGGCTTCCTTATGGCTACACCTTC. The encoded protein is CASTGGLPYGYTF.

This sequence joins TRBV7-2 and TRBJ1-4; D unresolved. The V gene lost 5 bases and the J gene lost 0 bases, with 13 bases spanning the gap. The CDR3 has 16 amino acids. The germline V gene has CDR1 SGHTA and CDR2 FQGNSA. The CDR3 here is CASSPLDFATNEKLFF. CDR3 DNA: TGTGCCAGCAGCCCCCTGGACTTTGCAACTAATGAAAAACTGTTTTTT.

V is TRBV19 and J is TRBJ1-1; 7 bases are shared with TRBD1. Germline trimming cut 5 bases from V and 6 bases from J; bases unmatched to any gene: 9. The CDR3 is made up of 14 amino acids. Germline V gives CDR1 LNHDA, CDR2 SQIVND (reference sequence). The CDR3, as DNA: TGTGCCAGTAGTCCCCACTCCGGACAGGCTGAAGCTTTCTTT. Translated: CASSPHSGQAEAFF.

The chain couples TRBV4-3 to TRBJ2-7, with 10 bases matching TRBD1. V lost 0 bases and J lost 1; bases outside the gene matches: 9. Germline assignment: CDR1 LGHNA and CDR2 YSLEER. This CDR3 has 18 amino acids. The CDR3 is CASSQDPFGTGESYEQYF. Here the CDR3 DNA reads TGCGCCAGCAGCCAAGATCCCTTCGGGACAGGGGAGTCCTACGAGCAGTACTTC.

This clone showed up just a few times. The chain employs TRBV10-2 and TRBJ2-2; tentatively, D is TRBD1 (5 bases). There are 12 residues in the CDR3. Germline values: CDR1 WSHSY, CDR2 SAAADI. V lost 6 bases to trimming and J lost 8 bases, with 10 bases between them. The CDR3 DNA reads as TGCGCCAGCAGGACAGTCAGGGGGGAGCTGTTTTTT. Its translation is CASRTVRGELFF.

This clone was detected once. CDR3 DNA sequence: TGTGCCAGCAGACCCAGACAGGCTGGGGCCAACGTCCTGACTTTC. Its translation is CASRPRQAGANVLTF. The chain joins TRBV6-6 to TRBJ2-6; tentatively, D is TRBD1 (6 bases). CDR3 size: 15 residues. Germline values: CDR1 MNHNY, CDR2 SVGAGI (reference sequence). Trimming cost V 6 bases and J 2 bases, with 11 bases left between them.

J is TRBJ2-1 and V is TRBV5-1, with D perhaps matching TRBD1 (6 bases). Trimming removed 2 bases at V and 4 bases at J, with 10 bases between. Germline V gene data show CDR1 as SGHRS and CDR2 as YFSETQ. The CDR3 contains 14 residues. Here the CDR3 reads CASSFERGYNEQFF. In DNA form, the CDR3 reads TGCGCCAGCAGCTTTGAGAGGGGGTACAATGAGCAGTTCTTC.

The chain links TRBV28 to TRBJ2-7, with TRBD2 as a possible D gene (5 bases). CDR1 and CDR2 (germline): MDHEN, SYDVKM. Trimming cost V 5 bases and J 0 bases, with 14 bases left between them. The CDR3 is 15 amino acids. CDR3 sequence reads: CASSTFSESSYEQYF. DNA of the CDR3: TGTGCCAGCAGTACATTTAGCGAGTCCTCCTACGAGCAGTACTTC.

This chain joins TRBV2 and TRBJ2-1; D possibly corresponds to TRBD2 (5 bases). The V gene's germline CDR1 is SNHLY and CDR2 FYNNEI. The CDR3 consists of 13 residues. Trimming took 1 base from V and 9 from J, leaving 10 bases between them. The CDR3 region has the DNA TGTGCCAGCAGTGAAGACTCTCGGGGTGAGCAGTTCTTC. As protein: CASSEDSRGEQFF.

V is TRBV5-1 and J is TRBJ2-1, with 9 bases fitting TRBD1. This CDR3 has 15 residues. Germline values: CDR1 SGHRS, CDR2 YFSETQ. J was trimmed by 9 bases and V by 4 bases; bases with no gene match: 11. CDR3 DNA sequence: TGCGCCAGCAGCCCTTTAGGACAGGGGTCGGGTGAGCAGTTCTTC. Protein: CASSPLGQGSGEQFF. The whole variable domain, remainder taken from reference TRBV5-1 and TRBJ2-1, is KAGVTQTPRYLIKTRGQQVTLSCSPISGHRSVSWYQQTPGQGLQFLFEYFSETQRNKGNFPGRFSGRQFSNSRSEMNVSTLELGDSALYLCASSPLGQGSGEQFFGPGTRLTVL.

This clone was observed at least ten times. One junction end does not reproduce the germline sequence, and a read error may be involved. The chain has TRBV3-1 (or the pseudogene TRBV3-2) and TRBJ2-7; D might be TRBD2 (6 bases). From germline, CDR1 is LGHDT and CDR2 YNNKEL (reference sequence). The CDR3 runs 9 residues. The CDR3 loop reads CASSPRLVF. Written as DNA, the CDR3 is TGTGCCAGCAGCCCTAGACTAGTTTTC.

The genes are TRBV19 and TRBJ2-1, with TRBD2 identical over 8 bases. V trimming: 6 bases; J trimming: 3 bases; junction bases outside the gene matches: 7. The CDR3 has 15 amino acids. Germline values: CDR1 LNHDA, CDR2 SQIVND (reference sequence). CDR3 amino acids: CASSDGGAVYNEQFF. In nucleotides, the CDR3 is TGTGCCAGTAGCGACGGGGGGGCCGTCTACAATGAGCAGTTCTTC.

This rearrangement joins TRBV4-1 to TRBJ2-7; 13 nucleotides line up with TRBD2. V dropped 3 bases and J dropped 2; count of bases not matched to a gene: 10. Looked up from germline, CDR1 is MGHRA and CDR2 is YSYEKL. The CDR3 spans 18 residues. The CDR3 DNA is TGCGCCAGCAGCCAGCGGACCCGGACTAGCGGGAGAGCCTACGAGCAGTACTTC. It encodes CASSQRTRTSGRAYEQYF.

The chain combines TRBV6-5 with TRBJ2-2; a possible D gene is TRBD2 (6 bases). Trimming shortened V by 10 bases and J by 3 bases, and 15 bases separated the two germline ends. The CDR3 totals 14 residues. Germline V gene lookup returns CDR1 MNHEY and CDR2 SVGAGI. The CDR3 protein is CATSRGLHTGELFF. DNA for the CDR3: TGTGCCACGAGCCGGGGACTTCACACCGGGGAGCTGTTTTTT.

The chain has TRBV19 and TRBJ2-7; 10 positions match TRBD2. Germline trimming cut 1 base from V and 2 bases from J; bases unmatched to any gene: 5. Germline CDR1 reads LNHDA; CDR2 reads SQIVND (reference sequence). This CDR3 is built from 16 residues. The CDR3 DNA reads TGTGCCAGTAGTATAGGAGGACTAGCGGTTCCCTACGAGCAGTACTTC. Amino acids: CASSIGGLAVPYEQYF.

CDR3 amino acids: CASSPREGAEDTQYF. The CDR3 DNA follows: TGTGCCAGCAGCCCTCGTGAGGGGGCGGAAGATACGCAGTATTTT. The V gene is TRBV7-8, the J gene TRBJ2-3; TRBD1 matches 7 bases. Germline V gives CDR1 SGHVS, CDR2 FQNEAQ. The CDR3 is 15 residues long. Trimming removed 5 bases from V and 5 bases from J; junction bases left unmatched: 10.

This chain uses TRBV19 with TRBJ1-2; possibly TRBD1 for D (5 bases). Trimming cost V 7 bases and J 2 bases, with 17 bases left between them. The CDR3 consists of 15 residues. Germline CDR1 reads LNHDA; CDR2 reads SQIVND (reference sequence). Here the CDR3 reads CASTPTRRGNYGYTF. DNA for the CDR3: TGTGCCAGTACCCCAACCCGGAGGGGCAACTATGGCTACACCTTC.

The chain combines TRBV28 with TRBJ2-7, with 9 bases identical to TRBD1. The CDR3 sequence is 20 residues long. V lost 5 bases to trimming and J lost 1 base; unmatched junction nucleotides: 21. Germline V gene data show CDR1 as MDHEN and CDR2 as SYDVKM. DNA for the CDR3: TGTGCCAGCAGTCCCTTTTGGCCCCCTCATCGGGACAGGGTGTCCTACGAGCAGTACTTC. Protein sequence: CASSPFWPPHRDRVSYEQYF.

The chain is built from TRBV5-4 and TRBJ1-6; possibly TRBD1 for D (5 bases). The CDR3 loop spans 16 amino acids. Germline-derived CDR1 and CDR2 are SGHNT and YYREEE (reference sequence). V was cut by 4 bases and J by 5 bases, with 16 bases left in between. The CDR3 sequence is CASSPWAGGNNSPLHF. The CDR3 bases are TGTGCCAGCAGCCCCTGGGCGGGGGGGAATAATTCACCCCTCCACTTT.

V usage is TRBV3-1 (or the pseudogene TRBV3-2) and J usage is TRBJ1-1; D is unclear. Germline values: CDR1 LGHDT, CDR2 YNNKEL (reference sequence). This CDR3 is 11 amino acids long. The ends were cut back, 3 bases at V and 10 bases at J, with 9 bases in the middle. CDR3 region: CASSHDIVAFF. Here the CDR3 DNA reads TGTGCCAGCAGCCACGATATAGTAGCTTTCTTT.

The chain couples TRBV9 to TRBJ1-1; no clear D gene. Between the trimmed V and J ends, which lost 0 bases and 0 bases, there was a span of 9 bases. The CDR3 length is 15 residues. Germline lookup yields CDR1 SGDLS and CDR2 YYNGEE. CDR3 residues: CASSVGPDLNTEAFF. In DNA form, the CDR3 reads TGTGCCAGCAGCGTAGGCCCAGACTTGAACACTGAAGCTTTCTTT.

The chain has TRBV27 and TRBJ2-7; 9 nucleotides align to TRBD2. After removal of 5 bases from V and 5 bases from J, the junction contained 13 bases not matched to a gene. This CDR3 region has 16 residues. CDR1 is MNHEY and CDR2 is SMNVEV in the germline V gene (reference sequence). CDR3 in DNA: TGTGCCAGCAGTGTAGCCCGGTCTAGCGGGACCGACGAGCAGTACTTC. Translation gives CASSVARSSGTDEQYF.

The chain links TRBV19 to TRBJ2-1; 8 bases agree with TRBD1. Germline CDR1 is LNHDA and CDR2 is SQIVND (reference sequence). Germline trimming cut 5 bases from V and 7 bases from J; bases unmatched to any gene: 4. CDR3 length: 13 amino acids. DNA of the CDR3: TGTGCCAGTAGTTCGACAGGGGCAAATGAGCAGTTCTTC. Translating gives CASSSTGANEQFF.

The rearrangement uses TRBV14 and TRBJ1-1; D possibly corresponds to TRBD1 (6 bases). The CDR3 length is 16 residues. Germline V gene data show CDR1 as SGHDN and CDR2 as FVKESK. V was cut by 4 bases and J by 4 bases, with 19 bases left in between. In nucleotides, the CDR3 is TGTGCCAGCAGCCCCCCGGGGCAGGGGTGGCGCACTGAAGCTTTCTTT. Amino acids: CASSPPGQGWRTEAFF.

The chain carries TRBV5-5 and TRBJ2-5, with 10 bases matching TRBD2. The CDR3 sequence is 18 residues long. The V gene end was trimmed by 0 bases and the J gene end by 5 bases; junction bases not matched to a gene: 13. The V gene's germline CDR1 is SGHKS and CDR2 YYEKEE (reference sequence). CDR3 in amino acids: CASSLAKYGLAVRETQYF. In nucleotides, the CDR3 is TGTGCCAGCAGCTTGGCCAAATATGGACTAGCGGTAAGGGAGACCCAGTACTTC. The variable domain in full, completed from reference TRBV5-5 and TRBJ2-5, reads DAGVTQSPTHLIKTRGQQVTLRCSPISGHKSVSWYQQVLGQGPQFIFQYYEKEERGRGNFPDRFSARQFPNYSSELNVNALLLGDSALYLCASSLAKYGLAVRETQYFGPGTRLLVL.

This chain connects TRBV3-1 (or the pseudogene TRBV3-2) to TRBJ2-5; no definite D call. V was clipped by 0 bases and J by 2 bases, with 13 bases between them. This CDR3 contains 16 residues. Per the germline V gene, CDR1 is LGHDT and CDR2 is YNNKEL (reference sequence). CDR3 region: CASSQDRGLRQETQYF. CDR3 DNA: TGTGCCAGCAGCCAAGATCGAGGATTAAGGCAAGAGACCCAGTACTTC.